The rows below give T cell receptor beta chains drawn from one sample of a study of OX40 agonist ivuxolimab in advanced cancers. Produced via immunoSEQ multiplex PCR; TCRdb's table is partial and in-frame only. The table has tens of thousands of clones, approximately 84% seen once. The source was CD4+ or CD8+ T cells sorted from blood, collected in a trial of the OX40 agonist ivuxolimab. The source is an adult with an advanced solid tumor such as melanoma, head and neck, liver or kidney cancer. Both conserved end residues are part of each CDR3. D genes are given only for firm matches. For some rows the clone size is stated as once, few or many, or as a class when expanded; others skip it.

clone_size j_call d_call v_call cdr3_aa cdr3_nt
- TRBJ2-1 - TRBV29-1 CSVEARDEQFF TGCAGCGTTGAAGCGAGGGACGAGCAGTTCTTC
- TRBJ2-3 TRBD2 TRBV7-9 CASSPSGTSGGGRDTQYF TGTGCCAGCAGCCCATCCGGGACTAGCGGGGGGGGAAGGGATACGCAGTATTTT
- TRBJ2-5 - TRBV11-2 CASRGGGGREETQYF TGTGCCAGCAGAGGGGGAGGGGGCCGGGAGGAGACCCAGTACTTC
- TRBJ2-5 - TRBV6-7 CASSPPPRGETQYF TGTGCCAGCAGTCCCCCCCCCAGGGGAGAGACCCAGTACTTC
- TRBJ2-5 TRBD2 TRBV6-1 CASSEWTSGRQETQYF TGTGCCAGCAGTGAGTGGACTAGCGGGAGGCAAGAGACCCAGTACTTC
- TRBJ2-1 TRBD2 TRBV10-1 CASSVRGGDNEQFF TGCGCCAGCAGTGTCCGCGGGGGGGACAATGAGCAGTTCTTC
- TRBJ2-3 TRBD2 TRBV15 CATRIHSGGTDTQYF TGTGCCACCAGAATTCATAGCGGGGGGACAGATACGCAGTATTTT
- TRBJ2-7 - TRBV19 CATDGGSYEQYF TGTGCCACAGATGGGGGGTCCTACGAGCAGTACTTC
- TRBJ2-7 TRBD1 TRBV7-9 CASSRTGGRDEQYF TGTGCCAGCAGCCGAACAGGGGGCAGGGACGAGCAGTACTTC
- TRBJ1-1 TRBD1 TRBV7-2 CASSPGTGRNTEAFF TGTGCCAGCAGCCCTGGGACAGGAAGGAACACTGAAGCTTTCTTT
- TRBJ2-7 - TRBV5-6 CASSLSRPYEQYF TGTGCCAGCAGCTTGAGTCGGCCCTACGAGCAGTACTTC
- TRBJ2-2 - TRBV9 CASSAGTSNPTGELFF TGTGCCAGCAGCGCCGGGACCTCAAATCCGACCGGGGAGCTGTTTTTT
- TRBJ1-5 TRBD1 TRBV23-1 CASSPPLRQGNLYSNQPQHF TGCGCCAGCAGTCCCCCACTCCGACAGGGAAACCTTTATAGCAATCAGCCCCAGCATTTT
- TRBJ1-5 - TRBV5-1 CASSLAPLSNQPQHF TGCGCCAGCAGCTTGGCCCCCCTTAGCAATCAGCCCCAGCATTTT
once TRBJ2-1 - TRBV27 CASSWGDPYNEQFF TGTGCCAGCAGTTGGGGGGATCCCTACAATGAGCAGTTCTTC
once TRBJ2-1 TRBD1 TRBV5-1 CASSGDRGSYNEQFF TGCGCCAGCAGCGGCGACAGGGGCTCCTACAATGAGCAGTTCTTC
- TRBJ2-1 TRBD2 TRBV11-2 CASSLGSGGAGEQFF TGTGCCAGCAGCTTAGGGAGCGGGGGGGCAGGTGAGCAGTTCTTC
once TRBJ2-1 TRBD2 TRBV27 CASSLSAGGRNEQFF TGTGCCAGCAGTTTATCGGCGGGGGGGCGGAATGAGCAGTTCTTC
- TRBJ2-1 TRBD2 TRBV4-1 CASSQAPSGSSYNEQFF TGCGCCAGCAGCCAAGCCCCTAGCGGGAGCTCCTACAATGAGCAGTTCTTC
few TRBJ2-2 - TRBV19 CASSIWGNGELFF TGTGCCAGTAGTATATGGGGGAACGGGGAGCTGTTTTTT
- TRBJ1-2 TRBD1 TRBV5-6 CASSLTRTGGDRDYGYTF TGTGCCAGCAGCTTGACTCGGACAGGGGGGGACAGGGACTATGGCTACACCTTC
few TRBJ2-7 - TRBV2 CASSLSPYEQYF TGTGCCAGCAGTTTAAGCCCCTACGAGCAGTACTTC
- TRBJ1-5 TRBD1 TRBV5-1 CASSLSGGAFNQPQHF TGCGCCAGCAGCTTGTCAGGGGGCGCGTTCAATCAGCCCCAGCATTTT
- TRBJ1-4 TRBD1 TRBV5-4 CASSSDREVDEKLFF TGTGCCAGCAGCTCCGACAGGGAGGTAGATGAAAAACTGTTTTTT
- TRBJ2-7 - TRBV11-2 CASSEFYEQYF TGTGCCAGCAGCGAATTCTACGAGCAGTACTTC
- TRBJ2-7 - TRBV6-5 CASRAGYEQYF TGTGCCAGCAGGGCAGGCTACGAGCAGTACTTC
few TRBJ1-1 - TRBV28 CASSFGGTEAFF TGTGCCAGCAGTTTTGGGGGGACCGAAGCTTTCTTT
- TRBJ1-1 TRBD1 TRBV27 CASSRSGQVNIEAFF TGTGCCAGCAGCCGATCGGGACAGGTTAATATTGAAGCTTTCTTT
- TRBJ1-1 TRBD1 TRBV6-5 CASSTLTGGNTEAFF TGTGCCAGCAGTACCCTGACAGGGGGTAACACTGAAGCTTTCTTT
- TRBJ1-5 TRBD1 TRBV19 CASSIDRGRNQPQHF TGTGCCAGTAGTATAGACAGGGGGAGGAATCAGCCCCAGCATTTT